These 17 T cell receptor beta chains came from one sample sequenced in a study of beta chain features in type 1 diabetes. Expressed TCRB transcripts were sequenced, since all the RNA that had been isolated was reverse transcribed. Sequenced by immunoSEQ multiplex PCR; TCRdb stores in-frame clones only, minus some. The table records 620,000 or so clones, around a sixth of them present only once. The sample was naive CD4+ T cells from blood. Source of these receptors: a man younger than 35 in good health.

The sample holds a few counts of this clone. The V and J genes are TRBV4-3 and TRBJ2-7, with D perhaps being TRBD1 or TRBD2 (5 bases each). The ends were cut back, 3 bases at V and 5 bases at J, with 11 bases in the middle. Germline assignment: CDR1 LGHNA and CDR2 YSLEER. CDR3 length: 13 residues. The CDR3 DNA reads TGCGCCAGCAGCCAGGGGGTGAGACACGAGCAGTACTTC. This sequence encodes CASSQGVRHEQYF.

This chain links TRBV25-1 with TRBJ1-5; tentative D call: TRBD1 (5 bases). The CDR3 totals 13 residues. Between the trimmed V and J ends, which lost 4 bases and 3 bases, there was a span of 7 bases. Germline lookup yields CDR1 MGHDK and CDR2 SYGVNS. The DNA for the CDR3 is TGTGCCAGCAGTGCAGGGAACAATCAGCCCCAGCATTTT. This gives the protein CASSAGNNQPQHF.

The chain links TRBV29-1 to TRBJ1-1; the D gene is possibly TRBD1 (6 bases). Trimming pared 5 bases from V and 5 bases from J, leaving 15 bases between. This CDR3 contains 13 residues. Germline-derived CDR1 and CDR2 are SQVTM and ANQGSEA. CDR3 sequence reads: CSVYRVLGTEAFF. The DNA of the CDR3 is TGCAGCGTTTACAGGGTTTTGGGTACTGAAGCTTTCTTT.

This sequence joins TRBV9 and TRBJ1-2; D unclear. Germline loops: CDR1 SGDLS, CDR2 YYNGEE. Trimming took off 0 bases at V and 4 bases at J, with 7 bases between the two ends. This CDR3 region has 13 residues. CDR3 sequence (DNA): TGTGCCAGCAGCGTAGGACCCTCCTATGGCTACACCTTC. It specifies CASSVGPSYGYTF.

This clone was picked up a small number of times. The chain couples TRBV10-3 to TRBJ1-5; TRBD1 might be the D (5 bases). The CDR3 runs to 14 residues. Trimming removed 11 bases from V and 3 bases from J, with 17 bases in between. The germline V gene has CDR1 ENHRY and CDR2 SYGVKD. The CDR3 reads CAAGPNRNNQPQHF. CDR3 bases: TGTGCCGCAGGGCCGAACAGAAACAATCAGCCCCAGCATTTT.

The V gene is TRBV11-2, the J gene TRBJ1-2; D perhaps matches TRBD1 (6 bases). The CDR3 extends over 16 amino acids. Germline V gives CDR1 SGHAT, CDR2 FQNNGV. V shed 4 bases and J shed 4 bases, with 19 bases lying between them. CDR3: CASSSSPRGASYGYTF. The CDR3 DNA reads TGTGCCAGCAGCTCGTCCCCGCGGGGGGCCTCCTATGGCTACACCTTC.

The V and J genes are TRBV4-3 and TRBJ2-3, with D unresolved. Germline V gene data show CDR1 as LGHNA and CDR2 as YSLEER. This CDR3 region has 14 residues. Trimming left V 4 bases short and J 2 bases short, with 10 bases between. The CDR3 spells CASSLTPSTDTQYF. DNA of the CDR3: TGCGCCAGCAGCCTTACCCCTTCCACAGATACGCAGTATTTT.

The genes are TRBV9 and TRBJ1-1; tentatively, D is TRBD1 (5 bases). The CDR3 has 15 residues. Germline V gene data show CDR1 as SGDLS and CDR2 as YYNGEE. Trimming took off 0 bases at V and 4 bases at J, with 13 bases between the two ends. The CDR3 reads CASSVVGGSGTEAFF. The CDR3, as DNA: TGTGCCAGCAGCGTAGTGGGGGGTTCAGGCACTGAAGCTTTCTTT.

A few counts support this clone. The chain employs TRBV28 and TRBJ1-2; 8 bases map to TRBD1. The germline gives CDR1 MDHEN, CDR2 SYDVKM. Trimming took 6 bases from V and 7 from J; bases not matched to a gene: 13. The CDR3 length is 15 residues. Here the CDR3 reads CASRNDYTGGSGYTF. The CDR3 nucleotides read TGTGCCAGCAGGAACGACTACACAGGGGGAAGTGGCTACACCTTC.

This clone was counted only a few times. This sequence joins TRBV6-5 and TRBJ2-7; D possibly corresponds to TRBD1 (6 bases). V shed 7 bases and J shed 2 bases, with 15 bases lying between them. This CDR3 region has 14 residues. Germline assignment: CDR1 MNHEY and CDR2 SVGAGI. This chain's CDR3 is CASTPRGSPYEQYF. CDR3 nucleotide sequence: TGTGCCAGCACCCCCAGGGGAAGTCCCTACGAGCAGTACTTC.

This clone was seen only a few times. The V call is TRBV4-1, the J call TRBJ2-3; tentatively, D is TRBD1 or TRBD2 (5 bases each). Per the germline V gene, CDR1 is MGHRA and CDR2 is YSYEKL. The V end lost 3 bases, the J end lost 1 base, and 17 bases lay between the germline ends. This CDR3 is built from 17 residues. CDR3 sequence reads: CASSQNRGQKGTDTQYF. In nucleotides, the CDR3 is TGCGCCAGCAGCCAGAACCGGGGCCAGAAAGGCACAGATACGCAGTATTTT.

V is TRBV6-6 and J is TRBJ2-1; perhaps D is TRBD1 or TRBD2 (5 bases each). Per the germline V gene, CDR1 is MNHNY and CDR2 is SVGAGI (reference sequence). V was trimmed by 1 base and J by 6 bases, leaving 10 bases between them. The CDR3 extends over 14 amino acids. CDR3 DNA: TGTGCCAGCAGTTACTTCCCAGGGAGCAATGAGCAGTTCTTC. Translated: CASSYFPGSNEQFF.

This sequence joins TRBV2 and TRBJ1-2; 10 positions agree with TRBD1. Germline loops: CDR1 SNHLY, CDR2 FYNNEI. Trimming cost V 6 bases and J 1 base; bases outside gene matches: 11. The CDR3 contains 17 residues. CDR3: CASRLPGQGMSNYGYTF. The CDR3 bases are TGTGCCAGCAGGCTTCCGGGACAGGGGATGAGTAACTATGGCTACACCTTC.

The chain is built from TRBV6-6 and TRBJ2-4; D is unresolved. Germline loops: CDR1 MNHNY, CDR2 SVGAGI (reference sequence). Trimming took 2 bases from V and 0 from J, leaving 5 bases between them. The CDR3 is made up of 14 amino acids. DNA of the CDR3: TGTGCCAGCAGTTACACGGAAGCCAAAAACATTCAGTACTTC. This gives the protein CASSYTEAKNIQYF.

The rearrangement uses TRBV2 and TRBJ2-7, with unresolved D. Trimming left V 4 bases short and J 0 bases short, with 4 bases between. The CDR3 sequence is 12 residues long. Germline V lookup: CDR1 SNHLY, CDR2 FYNNEI. This CDR3 reads CASSAFSYEQYF. CDR3 DNA sequence: TGTGCCAGCAGTGCGTTCTCCTACGAGCAGTACTTC.

This clone came up a few times. The rearrangement links TRBV7-9 to TRBJ2-2, with 9 nucleotides matching TRBD1. The germline CDR1 and CDR2 sequences are SEHNR and FQNEAQ (reference sequence). Trimming removed 3 bases from V and 2 bases from J; junction bases left unmatched: 4. The CDR3 runs to 16 residues. The CDR3 DNA reads as TGTGCCAGCAGCTTGGACAGGGGCCTAAACACCGGGGAGCTGTTTTTT. The encoded protein is CASSLDRGLNTGELFF.

The chain combines TRBV6-1 with TRBJ2-7, with D perhaps given as TRBD1 or TRBD2 (5 bases each). The CDR3 is 14 amino acids. Looked up from germline, CDR1 is MNHNS and CDR2 is SASEGT. The V and J ends lost 6 bases and 9 bases respectively, with 21 bases between them. This CDR3 is CASRLRDRPQAQYF. The DNA of the CDR3 is TGTGCCAGCAGACTCCGGGACCGCCCTCAGGCGCAGTACTTC.